The 9 T cell receptor beta chains in this list originate from one sample, sequenced in a study of T cells in Graves' hyperthyroidism and ophthalmopathy. Amplified regions were TCR beta CDR3 sequences from RNA transcripts. The HTBI primer set was used in a first-round RT-PCR of the TCR CDR3. Via MiXCR, TCRdb re-called the multiplex PCR reads, giving one row per CDR3 protein. The table records a few hundred thousand distinct CDR3 sequences, 20% of them present only once. The sample comprised blood. These receptors were taken from a man younger than 30 with Graves' hyperthyroidism.

This clonotype occurred many times. The V call is TRBV12-3 or TRBV12-4, the J call TRBJ1-2; unclear D gene. V shed 1 base and J shed 1 base, with 16 bases lying between them. This CDR3 is 17 amino acids long. The CDR3 DNA reads as TGTGCCAGCAGTTTAGAATCGACGGAGGATCATAACTATGGCTACACCTTC. Translation: CASSLESTEDHNYGYTF.

This clonotype was seen ten or more times. The chain is built from TRBV5-1 and TRBJ2-2, with no clear D. The CDR3 sequence is 19 residues long. V shed 4 bases and J shed 0 bases, with 22 bases lying between them. Looked up from germline, CDR1 is SGHRS and CDR2 is YFSETQ. DNA for the CDR3: TGCGCCAGCAGCCTAAGACCCGCTGGACGGACCGCGAACACCGGGGAGCTGTTTTTT. The encoded protein is CASSLRPAGRTANTGELFF.

The rearrangement uses TRBV27 and TRBJ1-6, with 9 bases fitting TRBD1. This CDR3 has 16 amino acids. CDR1 is MNHEY, CDR2 SMNVEV, per germline (reference sequence). V lost 5 bases and J lost 5; bases outside the gene matches: 7. The CDR3 region has the DNA TGTGCCAGCAGTCCCCGGACAGGGGCAGATAATTCACCCCTCCACTTT. Protein sequence: CASSPRTGADNSPLHF.

This clonotype was observed many times. The chain couples TRBV29-1 to TRBJ1-1; D not resolved. Trimming pared 4 bases from V and 8 bases from J, leaving 8 bases between. Germline V CDR1 and CDR2: SQVTM, ANQGSEA. CDR3 length: 10 residues. CDR3 sequence: CSVGNQEAFF. The DNA for the CDR3 is TGCAGCGTTGGGAACCAGGAAGCTTTCTTT.

This CDR3 reads CSAEARSGTGELFF. CDR3 nucleotides: TGCAGTGCTGAGGCCCGAAGTGGCACCGGGGAGCTGTTTTTT. This rearrangement joins TRBV20-1 to TRBJ2-2, with no clear D. This CDR3 contains 14 residues. Trimming pared 5 bases from V and 4 bases from J, leaving 14 bases between. CDR1 and CDR2 from the germline V gene are DFQATT and SNEGSKA (reference sequence).

There are many counts of this clonotype. The chain carries TRBV12-3 or TRBV12-4 and TRBJ2-2; 9 nucleotides match TRBD1. The CDR3 sequence is 20 residues long. The ends lost 1 base at V and 4 bases at J; junction bases unmatched: 16. The CDR3, as DNA: TGTGCCAGCAGTTTAGGGAACCTTCGGACAGGGGACCGCGGCACCGGGGAGCTGTTTTTT. Translation gives CASSLGNLRTGDRGTGELFF.

This rearrangement joins TRBV7-9 to TRBJ1-5, with D hard to call. Germline CDR1 and CDR2: SEHNR and FQNEAQ (reference sequence). Deletions cut 5 bases from V and 2 bases from J, with 13 bases between. The CDR3 covers 15 residues. The CDR3 coding sequence is TGTGCCAGCAGCCCCGGGCCCGAGGGCAATCAGCCCCAGCATTTT. Protein: CASSPGPEGNQPQHF. The full variable domain, with the rest looked up from reference TRBV7-9 and TRBJ1-5, is DTGVSQNPRHKITKRGQNVTFRCDPISEHNRLYWYRQTLGQGPEFLTYFQNEAQLEKSRLLSDRFSAERPKGSFSTLEIQRTEQGDSAMYLCASSPGPEGNQPQHFGDGTRLSIL.

This clonotype was seen a handful of times. The gene calls are TRBV7-2 and TRBJ2-2; D gene uncertain. This CDR3 is built from 15 residues. V gave up 2 bases and J gave up 6 bases, with 13 bases separating them. CDR1 and CDR2 from the germline V gene are SGHTA and FQGNSA. The CDR3 DNA is TGTGCCAGCAGCTTAAAAGGGTGGATCCCCGGGGAGCTGTTTTTT. Protein sequence: CASSLKGWIPGELFF.

In its sample, this clonotype was seen a few times. The chain is built from TRBV7-9 and TRBJ2-2; D ambiguous. Between the trimmed V and J ends, which lost 5 bases and 4 bases, there was a span of 8 bases. Germline CDR1 reads SEHNR; CDR2 reads FQNEAQ (reference sequence). The CDR3 is 13 amino acids. DNA for the CDR3: TGTGCCAGCAGCCCCGCCAGCACCGGGGAGCTGTTTTTT. Protein product: CASSPASTGELFF.